This T cell receptor beta chain was captured in a study of blood T cell repertoires in COVID-19. About the study: Sites across the United States, Italy and Spain contributed samples from acute and convalescent COVID-19. In each case, the material was cDNA or gDNA derived from T cells, B-cell-depleted T cells, or PBMCs.

Original processing notes: Counts of nucleated cells, estimated from reference gene primer amplification, were obtained. This table comes from immunoSEQ multiplex PCR, and its TCRdb copy is limited to in-frame clones, with some not included. D and trimming were read from the DNA, whereas the V and J calls and clone size are those reported in that table. This table holds about 480,000 clones, around 88% found once. This sequence originates from a woman aged 25 to 39 with acute or convalescent COVID-19. Sequenced sample: peripheral blood.

The CDR3, as DNA: TGTGCCAGCAGTGATTACACTAGCGGGGTCACAGATACGCAGTATTTT. The encoded protein is CASSDYTSGVTDTQYF. The chain joins TRBV6-1 to TRBJ2-3, with 10 nucleotides matching TRBD2. The CDR3 totals 16 residues. V gave up 3 bases and J gave up 2 bases; unmatched junction bases: 5. Germline CDR1 is MNHNS and CDR2 is SASEGT.